Listed below are T cell receptor beta chains from one sample, sequenced in a study of shared clonotypes between healthy human individuals. The assay was immunoSEQ multiplex PCR, and TCRdb's table has in-frame clones only and misses some. The data show about 2.5 million clones, around 92% seen once. The sample was naive CD4+ T cells from PBMCs. These receptors came from a man aged 18-30 years in good health. Some clones in this sample may be carry-over from other donors' samples. CDR3s include the opening cysteine and the closing phenylalanine or tryptophan. Each record gives: D gene, clone size, J gene, V gene, CDR3 protein, CDR3 DNA. D genes are given only for firm matches. Size values are once, few and many counts, or a class for expanded clones, and some rows have none.

D gene: TRBD1; clone size: NA; J gene: TRBJ2-2; V gene: TRBV5-1; CDR3 protein: CASSLRQGASGNTGELFF; CDR3 DNA: TGCGCCAGCAGCTTGAGACAGGGGGCCTCAGGGAACACCGGGGAGCTGTTTTTT
D gene: TRBD1; clone size: NA; J gene: TRBJ1-2; V gene: TRBV30; CDR3 protein: CAWRRDRGDGYTF; CDR3 DNA: TGTGCCTGGCGTCGGGACAGGGGGGATGGCTACACCTTC
D gene: TRBD2; clone size: NA; J gene: TRBJ2-7; V gene: TRBV6-1; CDR3 protein: CASGGGTSGAYEQYF; CDR3 DNA: TGTGCCAGCGGCGGAGGGACTAGCGGCGCCTACGAGCAGTACTTC
D gene: NA; clone size: NA; J gene: TRBJ2-3; V gene: TRBV28; CDR3 protein: CASRSVTDTQYF; CDR3 DNA: TGTGCCAGCCGGTCGGTCACAGATACGCAGTATTTT
D gene: TRBD2; clone size: once; J gene: TRBJ2-5; V gene: TRBV5-1; CDR3 protein: CASSLQLAGQETQYF; CDR3 DNA: TGCGCCAGCAGCCTGCAATTAGCGGGTCAGGAGACCCAGTACTTC
D gene: TRBD1; clone size: once; J gene: TRBJ2-3; V gene: TRBV6-1; CDR3 protein: CASAWDRAADTQYF; CDR3 DNA: TGTGCCAGCGCCTGGGACAGGGCCGCAGATACGCAGTATTTT
D gene: TRBD2; clone size: NA; J gene: TRBJ2-2; V gene: TRBV10-3; CDR3 protein: CAIRGLAGGTGELFF; CDR3 DNA: TGTGCCATCAGAGGACTAGCGGGAGGCACCGGGGAGCTGTTTTTT
D gene: NA; clone size: NA; J gene: TRBJ2-3; V gene: TRBV7-2; CDR3 protein: CASSLQADTQYF; CDR3 DNA: TGTGCCAGCAGCTTACAGGCAGATACGCAGTATTTT
D gene: NA; clone size: NA; J gene: TRBJ2-1; V gene: TRBV5-1; CDR3 protein: CASSPSGGGYNEQFF; CDR3 DNA: TGCGCCAGCAGCCCCTCCGGGGGCGGGTACAATGAGCAGTTCTTC
D gene: TRBD2; clone size: NA; J gene: TRBJ2-3; V gene: TRBV29-1; CDR3 protein: CSVGTSGTDTQYF; CDR3 DNA: TGCAGCGTTGGGACTAGCGGTACAGATACGCAGTATTTT
D gene: NA; clone size: NA; J gene: TRBJ1-6; V gene: TRBV28; CDR3 protein: CASSSPSPLHF; CDR3 DNA: TGTGCCAGCAGTTCCCCTTCACCCCTCCACTTT
D gene: TRBD1; clone size: once; J gene: TRBJ2-7; V gene: TRBV4-2; CDR3 protein: CASSQETGMEQYF; CDR3 DNA: TGTGCCAGCAGCCAAGAGACAGGGATGGAGCAGTACTTC
D gene: TRBD1; clone size: NA; J gene: TRBJ2-1; V gene: TRBV27; CDR3 protein: CASSSRGQGYNEQFF; CDR3 DNA: TGTGCCAGCAGTTCCCGGGGACAGGGCTACAATGAGCAGTTCTTC
D gene: NA; clone size: NA; J gene: TRBJ2-6; V gene: TRBV29-1; CDR3 protein: CSVESGANVLTF; CDR3 DNA: TGCAGCGTTGAGTCTGGGGCCAACGTCCTGACTTTC
D gene: NA; clone size: once; J gene: TRBJ2-1; V gene: TRBV6-4; CDR3 protein: CASSVDGSRGQFF; CDR3 DNA: TGTGCCAGCAGTGTTGATGGGTCGAGGGGGCAGTTCTTC
D gene: NA; clone size: NA; J gene: TRBJ1-5; V gene: TRBV21-1; CDR3 protein: CASSNRGNQPQHF; CDR3 DNA: TGTGCCAGCAGCAATCGAGGGAATCAGCCCCAGCATTTT
D gene: NA; clone size: NA; J gene: TRBJ2-3; V gene: TRBV4-1; CDR3 protein: CASSSQPTSTDTQYF; CDR3 DNA: TGCGCCAGCAGCTCCCAGCCTACTAGCACAGATACGCAGTATTTT
D gene: NA; clone size: NA; J gene: TRBJ1-1; V gene: TRBV5-1; CDR3 protein: CASSLVWVKRNTEAFF; CDR3 DNA: TGCGCCAGCAGCTTGGTTTGGGTCAAGAGGAACACTGAAGCTTTCTTT
D gene: TRBD1; clone size: NA; J gene: TRBJ2-5; V gene: TRBV5-1; CDR3 protein: CASSLTGGPETQYF; CDR3 DNA: TGCGCCAGCAGCTTGACAGGGGGCCCAGAGACCCAGTACTTC
D gene: NA; clone size: NA; J gene: TRBJ2-6; V gene: TRBV6-5; CDR3 protein: CASGGTGANVLTF; CDR3 DNA: TGTGCCAGCGGGGGAACTGGGGCCAACGTCCTGACTTTC
D gene: TRBD1; clone size: NA; J gene: TRBJ2-7; V gene: TRBV18; CDR3 protein: CASSPGTGEGEQYF; CDR3 DNA: TGTGCCAGCTCACCGGGGACAGGGGAAGGCGAGCAGTACTTC
D gene: TRBD1; clone size: NA; J gene: TRBJ2-7; V gene: TRBV6-5; CDR3 protein: CASSRTGEDYEQYF; CDR3 DNA: TGTGCCAGCAGTCGGACAGGGGAAGACTACGAGCAGTACTTC
D gene: NA; clone size: NA; J gene: TRBJ1-1; V gene: TRBV5-4; CDR3 protein: CASRVGGAGGRNTEAFF; CDR3 DNA: TGTGCCAGCAGGGTAGGGGGGGCTGGCGGCAGGAACACTGAAGCTTTCTTT
D gene: NA; clone size: once; J gene: TRBJ1-1; V gene: TRBV19; CDR3 protein: CASSIGRAGEAFF; CDR3 DNA: TGTGCCAGTAGTATTGGTAGGGCAGGTGAAGCTTTCTTT
D gene: NA; clone size: NA; J gene: TRBJ2-1; V gene: TRBV12-5; CDR3 protein: CASGRSYNEQFF; CDR3 DNA: TGTGCTAGTGGGCGCTCCTACAATGAGCAGTTCTTC
D gene: NA; clone size: NA; J gene: TRBJ2-6; V gene: TRBV7-9; CDR3 protein: CASSLVISGSGANVLTF; CDR3 DNA: TGTGCCAGCAGCTTAGTTATTTCGGGATCTGGGGCCAACGTCCTGACTTTC
D gene: NA; clone size: NA; J gene: TRBJ2-1; V gene: TRBV5-1; CDR3 protein: CASSWPPGTTYNEQFF; CDR3 DNA: TGCGCCAGCAGCTGGCCTCCCGGGACGACCTACAATGAGCAGTTCTTC
D gene: TRBD1; clone size: NA; J gene: TRBJ1-4; V gene: TRBV4-3; CDR3 protein: CASSQERTGPRGTNEKLFF; CDR3 DNA: TGCGCCAGCAGCCAAGAAAGGACAGGGCCGAGGGGGACTAATGAAAAACTGTTTTTT
D gene: TRBD2; clone size: NA; J gene: TRBJ2-2; V gene: TRBV7-9; CDR3 protein: CASSSSSGLGTGELFF; CDR3 DNA: TGTGCCAGCAGCTCCTCTAGCGGACTAGGTACCGGGGAGCTGTTTTTT